These T cell receptor beta chains were read from a single sample in a study of Graves' ophthalmopathy and Graves' hyperthyroidism. Each CDR3 protein is one row after TCRdb ran MiXCR on the multiplex PCR reads. In the table there are more than 1,000,000 distinct CDR3 sequences, around a third of which are singletons. The source material was peripheral blood or thyroid tissue (not recorded which). The source is an adult man with Graves' hyperthyroidism. Each CDR3 is given with its conserved first and last residue. Each record gives: V gene, J gene, D gene, clone size, CDR3 protein, CDR3 DNA. D genes are given only for firm matches. Rows give clone size only sometimes, using once, few, many, or a class for an expanded clone.

TRBV20-1,TRBJ1-2,.,many,CSASPRSRAYGYTF,TGCAGTGCTAGCCCCCGGAGTAGGGCTTATGGCTACACCTTC
TRBV4-1,TRBJ1-4,.,.,CASGQEGGIDEKLFF,TGCGCCAGCGGCCAAGAGGGTGGCATCGATGAAAAACTGTTTTTT
TRBV19,TRBJ1-2,.,many,CASSIATGGNGYTF,TGTGCCAGTAGTATAGCTACAGGCGGAAATGGCTACACCTTC
TRBV6-2/TRBV6-3,TRBJ2-7,.,.,CATLSRGASYEQYF,TGTGCCACCTTAAGCCGGGGGGCGTCCTACGAGCAGTACTTC
TRBV9,TRBJ2-2,TRBD1,.,CASSGQGEAGELFF,TGTGCCAGCAGTGGACAGGGGGAGGCCGGGGAGCTGTTTTTT
TRBV27,TRBJ2-7,.,.,CASTKGYEQYF,TGTGCCAGCACCAAGGGGTACGAGCAGTACTTC
TRBV11-2,TRBJ1-2,TRBD1,once,CASSWTGSNRDGYAF,TGTGCCAGCAGCTGGACAGGGTCAAATCGTGATGGCTACGCCTTC
TRBV6-6,TRBJ1-2,.,.,CASSYRQEKRGYGYTF,TGTGCCAGCAGTTACCGACAGGAGAAGAGGGGCTATGGCTACACCTTC
TRBV2,TRBJ2-1,.,.,CARTTPTYNEQFF,TGTGCCAGGACCACACCCACATACAATGAGCAGTTCTTC
TRBV10-2,TRBJ2-7,TRBD1,.,CASSASRQGSSYEQYF,TGCGCCAGCAGTGCCAGTAGACAGGGGAGCTCCTACGAGCAGTACTTC
TRBV5-1,TRBJ2-7,TRBD1,once,CASTEAGGGFYEQYF,TGTGCCAGCACCGAAGCAGGGGGCGGGTTCTACGAGCAGTACTTC
TRBV10-3,TRBJ2-5,.,.,CAIGWNQETQYF,TGTGCCATCGGGTGGAACCAAGAGACCCAGTACTTC
TRBV12-3/TRBV12-4,TRBJ2-2,.,.,CASSSSSANTGELFF,TGTGCCAGCAGTTCTTCTTCAGCAAACACCGGGGAGCTGTTTTTT
TRBV25-1,TRBJ2-3,.,.,CASSQLAGDTQYF,TGTGCCAGCAGCCAACTTGCGGGGGATACGCAGTATTTT
TRBV10-2,TRBJ2-2,.,many,CASSESRLANTGELFF,TGCGCCAGCAGTGAGTCAAGGCTAGCGAACACCGGGGAGCTGTTTTTT
TRBV7-2,TRBJ1-2,.,.,CASSSLPSLYGYTF,TGTGCCAGCAGCTCACTTCCCTCCCTCTATGGCTACACCTTC
TRBV10-2,TRBJ2-7,TRBD1,.,CASSETRQGTYQQYF,TGCGCCAGCAGTGAGACTAGACAGGGCACCTACCAGCAGTACTTC